This T cell receptor beta chain was recorded in a study of T-cell reconstitution after alpha-beta-depleted transplantation in children. Looked up from germline, CDR1 is SGHRS and CDR2 is YFSETQ. The length of the CDR3 is 15 residues. V gave up 0 bases and J gave up 1 base, with 8 bases separating them. Study conclusions and caveats: Fresh T-cell production supplied most of the T-cell counts and diversity seen one year after transplant.

As regards this clonotype: Its antigen remains unknown.

Unique molecular identifiers were used to barcode this TCRbeta library. TCRdb re-analysed the PCR reads in MiXCR, keeping a single row per CDR3 protein. The sample lists almost 600,000 distinct CDR3 sequences; over 25% were seen once. Sequenced here: PBMCs, sampled before TCRalphabeta/CD19-depleted stem cell transplant. The chain joins TRBV5-1 to TRBJ1-3; D not resolved. This sequence originates from a boy in the first two years of life with Wiskott-Aldrich syndrome, due to receive a stem cell transplant. CDR3 residues: CASSLDTGSGNTIYF. In DNA form, the CDR3 reads TGCGCCAGCAGCTTGGATACGGGTTCTGGAAACACCATATATTTT.